The 11 T cell receptor beta chains reported below all come from one sample, sequenced in a study of cytomegalovirus exposure and HLA in healthy donors. A multiplex PCR was run with 60 Vbeta primers and 13 Jbeta primers. Clones were sequenced by immunoSEQ multiplex PCR, and TCRdb holds only the in-frame ones, with some missing. The sample holds about 140,000 clones; about 61% are singletons and the top ten take 2.4%. Input material: PBMCs. These receptors came from a middle-aged woman in good health and CMV-seronegative.

This clone was counted once. This chain connects TRBV6-5 to TRBJ2-5, with D hard to call. The CDR3 runs 12 residues. Germline V CDR1 and CDR2: MNHEY, SVGAGI. V lost 4 bases and J lost 6, with 9 bases in between. In DNA form, the CDR3 reads TGTGCCAGCAGTTCTAGTCTAAAGACCCAGTACTTC. It encodes CASSSSLKTQYF.

The chain is built from TRBV5-1 and TRBJ1-3; a possible D gene is TRBD1 (5 bases). The germline CDR1 and CDR2 sequences are SGHRS and YFSETQ. Between the trimmed V and J ends, which lost 3 bases and 0 bases, there was a span of 22 bases. The CDR3 spans 19 residues. Here the CDR3 reads CASSSGTRQIRDSGNTIYF. The CDR3 coding sequence is TGCGCCAGCAGCTCGGGGACTCGACAAATTAGGGACTCTGGAAACACCATATATTTT.

This chain joins TRBV7-3 and TRBJ2-3; weak D call: TRBD2 (7 bases). Germline V gives CDR1 SGHTA, CDR2 FQGTGA. The CDR3 runs 14 residues. V was cut by 8 bases and J by 4 bases, with 16 bases left in between. The CDR3 coding sequence is TGTGCCAGCGCGGGGGAAGGGGGGCCAGATACGCAGTATTTT. This sequence encodes CASAGEGGPDTQYF.

The rearrangement uses TRBV7-9 and TRBJ2-3, with D hard to call. With 5 bases removed from V and 6 bases from J, the gap between germline ends came to 15 bases. The CDR3 sequence is 14 residues long. Looked up from germline, CDR1 is SEHNR and CDR2 is FQNEAQ (reference sequence). This CDR3 reads CASSDLSSADTQYF. CDR3 nucleotides: TGTGCCAGCAGCGACCTCTCTAGTGCCGATACGCAGTATTTT.

The V gene is TRBV4-2, the J gene TRBJ1-5; unclear D gene. The CDR3 runs 14 residues. Germline V gene data show CDR1 as LGHNA and CDR2 as YNFKEQ. Trimming shortened V by 0 bases and J by 7 bases, and 10 bases separated the two germline ends. The CDR3 region has the DNA TGTGCCAGCAGCCAAGAGAGGGTCGGGCAGCCCCAGCATTTT. This encodes CASSQERVGQPQHF.

This sequence joins TRBV5-4 and TRBJ2-5; 8 bases line up with TRBD1. V was clipped by 5 bases and J by 1 base; unmatched bases: 4. The CDR3 sequence is 14 residues long. Germline CDR1 and CDR2: SGHNT and YYREEE (reference sequence). In nucleotides, the CDR3 is TGTGCCAGCAGTTTTGGGACAGGCCAAGAGACCCAGTACTTC. This gives the protein CASSFGTGQETQYF.

About this clone itself: The same CDR3 arises from other DNA sequences in this sample as well. The V call is TRBV25-1, the J call TRBJ1-2; possible D gene TRBD1, 5 bases. The CDR3 loop spans 14 amino acids. Germline-derived CDR1 and CDR2 are MGHDK and SYGVNS. The V end lost 8 bases, the J end lost 0 bases, and 13 bases lay between the germline ends. The CDR3 here is CASESGGANYGYTF. The CDR3 DNA reads TGTGCCAGCGAGTCGGGGGGAGCTAACTATGGCTACACCTTC.

The V gene is TRBV19, the J gene TRBJ2-7; possibly TRBD2 for D (5 bases). V was trimmed by 6 bases and J by 0 bases, leaving 12 bases between them. The CDR3 is made up of 14 amino acids. The germline V gene encodes CDR1 LNHDA and CDR2 SQIVND (reference sequence). The CDR3 loop reads CASREAGTSYEQYF. The CDR3 DNA reads TGTGCCAGTAGGGAGGCCGGAACCTCCTACGAGCAGTACTTC.

The V call is TRBV12-5, the J call TRBJ2-3, with 7 nucleotides matching TRBD2. This CDR3 is built from 17 residues. Germline-derived CDR1 and CDR2 are LGHNT and FRNRAP. V was clipped by 0 bases and J by 6 bases; unmatched bases: 12. The CDR3 loop reads CASGLVERAGTPDTQYF. CDR3 coding DNA: TGTGCTAGTGGTTTGGTAGAACGAGCGGGGACCCCCGATACGCAGTATTTT.

V is TRBV7-3 and J is TRBJ2-5, with 14 bases lining up with TRBD2. This CDR3 is 16 amino acids long. Germline CDR1 is SGHTA and CDR2 is FQGTGA. V lost 5 bases to trimming and J lost 2 bases; unmatched junction nucleotides: 4. The CDR3: CASSPRLAGGQETQYF. The CDR3 region has the DNA TGTGCCAGCAGCCCCCGACTAGCGGGGGGGCAAGAGACCCAGTACTTC.

This sequence joins TRBV28 and TRBJ1-2; TRBD1 is a possible D gene (5 bases). Trimming removed 0 bases at V and 4 bases at J, with 12 bases between. The CDR3 has 15 amino acids. CDR1 and CDR2 (germline): MDHEN, SYDVKM. The CDR3 nucleotides are TGTGCCAGCAGTTTATGGGACACCTTGGGCTATGGCTACACCTTC. Translated, it gives CASSLWDTLGYGYTF.